This is a list of T cell receptor beta chains from one sample in a study of CD8+CD57+ T cells in acquired aplastic anemia. TCRdb passed the reads through MiXCR, listing each CDR3 protein once. The table shows roughly 280,000 distinct CDR3 sequences, with 45% to 65% occurring only once. Sequenced input: sorted CD4+, CD8+, or CD8+CD57+ T cells (not recorded which) from PBMCs. These receptors all stem from a human donor with aplastic anemia. The CDR3 runs from the conserved cysteine through the conserved F or W. A D gene is named only where the DNA matches it firmly. A row's size may be missing; if present it is once, few, many or a size class.

TRBJ2-3 | TRBV2 | NA | NA | TGTGCCAGCAGTTCGGTTACCGGCACAGATACGCAGTATTTT | CASSSVTGTDTQYF
TRBJ2-5 | TRBV2 | NA | NA | TGTGCCAGCATCGTTGGGGCAGGGGAAGGGGAGACCCAGTACTTC | CASIVGAGEGETQYF
TRBJ2-3 | TRBV19 | many | TRBD1 | TGTGCCAGTAGCCAAGGACAGGGGCACACAGATACGCAGTATTTT | CASSQGQGHTDTQYF
TRBJ2-4 | TRBV20-1 | NA | NA | TGCAGTGCTCCAGGGGGGGCGGGCAAAAACATTCAGTACTTC | CSAPGGAGKNIQYF
TRBJ1-3 | TRBV5-4 | NA | NA | TGTGCCAGCAGGGACAGCTATATCTCTGGAAACACCATATATTTT | CASRDSYISGNTIYF
TRBJ1-1 | TRBV7-8 | NA | NA | TGTGCCAGCAGCTTCGGCTCCCTTGAAGCTTTCTTT | CASSFGSLEAFF
TRBJ2-3 | TRBV5-6 | once | TRBD2 | TGTGCCAGCAGCATCGGGACTAGCGGGGGCACAGATACGCAGTATTTT | CASSIGTSGGTDTQYF
TRBJ1-6 | TRBV2 | NA | NA | TGTGCCAGCAGTGTTGTCCATTCACCCCTCCACTTT | CASSVVHSPLHF
TRBJ2-7 | TRBV2 | NA | NA | TGTGCCAGCAGTGAAGTCGGGCCCGTCGACGAGCAGTACTTC | CASSEVGPVDEQYF
TRBJ2-7 | TRBV29-1 | NA | NA | TGCAGCGTTGGTACAGGGCCGTACGAGCAGTACTTC | CSVGTGPYEQYF
TRBJ1-5 | TRBV20-1 | NA | TRBD1 | TGCAGTGGACAGGGGGATCGGCCCCAGCATTTT | CSGQGDRPQHF
TRBJ2-2 | TRBV29-1 | NA | NA | TGCAGCGTTGCGGGAGCGAGGGACACCGGGGAGCTGTTTTTT | CSVAGARDTGELFF
TRBJ2-1 | TRBV20-1 | NA | NA | TGCAGTTGGGCGGGGGCAGACAATGAGCAGTTCTTC | CSWAGADNEQFF
TRBJ2-1 | TRBV12-3/TRBV12-4 | many | TRBD1 | TGTGCCAGCAGTACCGGCGACGGACAGGGGGCAGGTCGTGAGCAGTTCTTC | CASSTGDGQGAGREQFF
TRBJ2-3 | TRBV7-3 | many | TRBD2 | TGTGCCAGCAGCTTAATGCCTAGCGGGGGGGGTGTGTTTACAGATACGCAGTATTTT | CASSLMPSGGGVFTDTQYF
TRBJ1-1 | TRBV11-2 | NA | NA | TGTGCCAGCAGCACCCTTACAAGTGCTGAAGCTTTCTTT | CASSTLTSAEAFF